The table lists the clone carrying this T cell receptor beta chain with a few counts. What it binds is not known. This sample was included in a study of untreated major depressive disorder. Generated by immunoSEQ multiplex PCR, the TCRdb table keeps only in-frame clones and is missing some. The table has under 15,000 clones, under 95% seen once. The donors were all European-descended. For at least 8 weeks, patients took no psychiatric medication. Excluded: major illness, comorbidity, regular medication, drug use, over 100 g alcohol weekly. Study-level results: Only three preselected Vbeta families were compared in sequencing. Depressed patients' CD4+ T cells carried increased TRBV05-01 (Vbeta 5.1) usage versus control CD4+ T cells.

V shed 8 bases and J shed 4 bases, with 18 bases lying between them. Germline V gene sequence: CDR1 MNHEY, CDR2 SMNVEV (reference sequence). This CDR3 contains 15 residues. V usage is TRBV27 and J usage is TRBJ1-5; TRBD1 might be the D (5 bases). The TCR sequence derives from a woman in her twenties or thirties with major depressive disorder. Material for sequencing was CD4+ T cells from PBMCs. CDR3: CASGLEGRSNQPQHF. DNA of the CDR3: TGTGCCAGCGGATTAGAGGGGAGGTCGAATCAGCCCCAGCATTTT.